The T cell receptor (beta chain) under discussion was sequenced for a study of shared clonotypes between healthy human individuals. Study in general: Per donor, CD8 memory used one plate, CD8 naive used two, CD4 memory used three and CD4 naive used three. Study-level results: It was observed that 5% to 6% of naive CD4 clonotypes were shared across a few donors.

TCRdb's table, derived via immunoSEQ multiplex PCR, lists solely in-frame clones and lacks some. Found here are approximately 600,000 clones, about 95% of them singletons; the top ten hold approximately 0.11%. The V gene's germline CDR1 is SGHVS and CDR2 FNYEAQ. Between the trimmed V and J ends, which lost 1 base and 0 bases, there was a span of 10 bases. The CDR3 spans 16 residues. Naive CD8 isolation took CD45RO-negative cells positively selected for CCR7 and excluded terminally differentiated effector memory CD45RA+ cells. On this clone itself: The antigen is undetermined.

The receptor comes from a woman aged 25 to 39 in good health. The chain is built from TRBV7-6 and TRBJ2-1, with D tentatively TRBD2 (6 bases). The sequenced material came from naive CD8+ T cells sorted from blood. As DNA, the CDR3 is TGTGCCAGCAGCTTAGACGGCGGGATCTCCTACAATGAGCAGTTCTTC. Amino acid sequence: CASSLDGGISYNEQFF. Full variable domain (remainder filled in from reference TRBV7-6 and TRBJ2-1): GAGVSQSPRYKVTKRGQDVALRCDPISGHVSLYWYRQALGQGPEFLTYFNYEAQQDKSGLPNDRFSAERPEGSISTLTIQRTEQRDSAMYRCASSLDGGISYNEQFFGPGTRLTVL.